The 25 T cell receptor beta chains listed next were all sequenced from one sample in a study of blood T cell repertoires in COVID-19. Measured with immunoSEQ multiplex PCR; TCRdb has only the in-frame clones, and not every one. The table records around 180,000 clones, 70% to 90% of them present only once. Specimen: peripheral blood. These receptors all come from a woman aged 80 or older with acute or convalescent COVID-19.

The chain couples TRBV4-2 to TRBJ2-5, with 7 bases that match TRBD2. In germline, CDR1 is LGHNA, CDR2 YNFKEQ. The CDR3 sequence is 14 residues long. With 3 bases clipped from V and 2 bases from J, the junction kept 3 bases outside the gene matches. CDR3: CASSQGLLQETQYF. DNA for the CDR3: TGTGCCAGCAGCCAGGGACTACTGCAAGAGACCCAGTACTTC.

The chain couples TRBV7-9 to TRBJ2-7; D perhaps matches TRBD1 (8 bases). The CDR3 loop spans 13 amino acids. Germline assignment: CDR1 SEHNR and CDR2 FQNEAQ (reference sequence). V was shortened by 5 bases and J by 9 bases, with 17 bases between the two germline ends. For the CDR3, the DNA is TGTGCCAGCAGCCAGGGACAGGCGGGAGTGCAGTACTTC. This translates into CASSQGQAGVQYF.

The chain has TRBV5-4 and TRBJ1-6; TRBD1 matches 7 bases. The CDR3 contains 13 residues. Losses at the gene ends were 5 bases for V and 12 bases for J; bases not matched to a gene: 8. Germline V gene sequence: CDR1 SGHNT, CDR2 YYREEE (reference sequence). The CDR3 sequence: CASSHDRAKPLHF. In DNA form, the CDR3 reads TGTGCCAGCAGTCACGACAGGGCTAAACCCCTCCACTTT.

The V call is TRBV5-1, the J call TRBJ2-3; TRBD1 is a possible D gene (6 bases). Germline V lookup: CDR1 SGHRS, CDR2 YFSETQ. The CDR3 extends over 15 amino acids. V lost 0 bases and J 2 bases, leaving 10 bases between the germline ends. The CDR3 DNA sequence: TGCGCCAGCAGCTTGGAGGGACAACACACAGATACGCAGTATTTT. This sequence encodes CASSLEGQHTDTQYF.

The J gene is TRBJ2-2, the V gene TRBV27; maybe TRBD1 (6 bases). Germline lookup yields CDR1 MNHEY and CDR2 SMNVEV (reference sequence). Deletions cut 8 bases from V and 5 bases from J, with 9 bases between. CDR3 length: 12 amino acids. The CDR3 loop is CASPRGTGELFF. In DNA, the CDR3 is TGTGCCAGCCCCAGGGGTACCGGGGAGCTGTTTTTT.

The CDR3 DNA reads TGTGCCAGCAGTTACGGAGCAGGGCCAAGCTATGGCTACACCTTC. This sequence encodes CASSYGAGPSYGYTF. The chain uses TRBV6-6 and TRBJ1-2; possible D gene TRBD1, 5 bases. Germline V gene sequence: CDR1 MNHNY, CDR2 SVGAGI (reference sequence). CDR3 length: 15 amino acids. The ends were cut back, 2 bases at V and 4 bases at J, with 14 bases in the middle.

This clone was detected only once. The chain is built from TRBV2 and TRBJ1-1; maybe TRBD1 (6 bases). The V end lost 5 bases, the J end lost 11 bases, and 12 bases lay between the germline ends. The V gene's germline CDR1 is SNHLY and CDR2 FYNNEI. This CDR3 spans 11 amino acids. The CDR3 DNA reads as TGTGCCAGCAGTCAAGGACAGAAGGCTTTCTTT. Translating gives CASSQGQKAFF.

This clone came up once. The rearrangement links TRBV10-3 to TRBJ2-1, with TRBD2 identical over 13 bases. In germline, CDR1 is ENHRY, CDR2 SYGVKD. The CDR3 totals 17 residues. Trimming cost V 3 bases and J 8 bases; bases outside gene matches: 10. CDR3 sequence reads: CAISELAGGLGTYEQFF. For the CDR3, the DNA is TGTGCCATCAGTGAACTAGCGGGAGGGCTGGGTACGTATGAGCAGTTCTTC.

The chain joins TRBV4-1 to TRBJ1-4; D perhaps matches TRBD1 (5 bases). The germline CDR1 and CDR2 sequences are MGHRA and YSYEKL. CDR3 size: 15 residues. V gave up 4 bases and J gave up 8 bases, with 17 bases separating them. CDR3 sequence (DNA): TGCGCCAGCAGCCTCCCGGGGGGAAGGAAGGAAAAACTGTTTTTT. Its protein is CASSLPGGRKEKLFF.

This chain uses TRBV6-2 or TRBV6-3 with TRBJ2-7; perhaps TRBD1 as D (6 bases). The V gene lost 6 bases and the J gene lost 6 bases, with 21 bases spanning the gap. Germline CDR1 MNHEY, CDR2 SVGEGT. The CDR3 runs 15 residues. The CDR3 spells CASSVDSNQVREQYF. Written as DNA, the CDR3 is TGTGCCAGCAGCGTGGACAGCAACCAGGTTCGCGAGCAGTACTTC.

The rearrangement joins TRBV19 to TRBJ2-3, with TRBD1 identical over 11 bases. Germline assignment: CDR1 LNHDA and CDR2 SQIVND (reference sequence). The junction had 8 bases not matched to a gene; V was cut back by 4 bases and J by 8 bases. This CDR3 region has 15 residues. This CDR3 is CASSTGQGAKGTQYF. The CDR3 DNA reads TGTGCCAGTAGTACCGGACAGGGGGCAAAGGGTACGCAGTATTTT.

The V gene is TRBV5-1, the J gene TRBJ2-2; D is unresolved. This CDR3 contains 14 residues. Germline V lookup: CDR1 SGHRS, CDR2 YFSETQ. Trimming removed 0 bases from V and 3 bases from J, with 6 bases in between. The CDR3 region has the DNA TGCGCCAGCAGCTTGGTCCAGGACACCGGGGAGCTGTTTTTT. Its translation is CASSLVQDTGELFF.

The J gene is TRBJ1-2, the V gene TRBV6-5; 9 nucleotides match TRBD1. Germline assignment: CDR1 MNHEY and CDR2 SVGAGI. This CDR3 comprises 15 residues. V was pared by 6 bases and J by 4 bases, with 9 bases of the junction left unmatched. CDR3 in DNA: TGTGCCAGCAGATTAGGACAGGGGTCCTTCTATGGCTACACCTTC. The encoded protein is CASRLGQGSFYGYTF.

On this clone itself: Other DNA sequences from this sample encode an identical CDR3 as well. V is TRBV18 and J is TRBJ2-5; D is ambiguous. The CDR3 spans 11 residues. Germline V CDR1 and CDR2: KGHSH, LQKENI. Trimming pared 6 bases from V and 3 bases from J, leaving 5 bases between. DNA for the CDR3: TGTGCCAGCTCCCCTGAAGAGACCCAGTACTTC. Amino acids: CASSPEETQYF.

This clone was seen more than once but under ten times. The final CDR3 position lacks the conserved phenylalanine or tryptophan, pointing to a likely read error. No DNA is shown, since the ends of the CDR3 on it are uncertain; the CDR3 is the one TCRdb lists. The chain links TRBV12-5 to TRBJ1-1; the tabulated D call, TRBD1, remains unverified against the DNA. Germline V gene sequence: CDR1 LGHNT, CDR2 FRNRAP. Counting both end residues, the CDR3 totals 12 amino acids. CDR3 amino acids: CASGQNQQGPDR.

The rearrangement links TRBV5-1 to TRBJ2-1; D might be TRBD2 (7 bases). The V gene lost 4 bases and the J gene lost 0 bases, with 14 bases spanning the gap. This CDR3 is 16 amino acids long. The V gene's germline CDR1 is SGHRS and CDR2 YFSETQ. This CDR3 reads CASSPVGGGSYNEQFF. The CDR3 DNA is TGCGCCAGCAGCCCCGTAGGGGGGGGCTCCTACAATGAGCAGTTCTTC.

The DNA for the CDR3 is TGTGCCAGCAGCCCCGGGACTATCACGAACGCCGAGCAGTTCTTC. As protein: CASSPGTITNAEQFF. The V and J genes are TRBV11-2 and TRBJ2-1, with 7 positions matching TRBD2. This CDR3 has 15 amino acids. The germline CDR1 and CDR2 sequences are SGHAT and FQNNGV. The ends lost 5 bases at V and 10 bases at J; junction bases unmatched: 14.

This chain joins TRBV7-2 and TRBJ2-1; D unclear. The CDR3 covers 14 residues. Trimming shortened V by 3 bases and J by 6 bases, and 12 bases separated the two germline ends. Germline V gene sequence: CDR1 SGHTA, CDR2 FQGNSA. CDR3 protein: CASSFLSPSNEQFF. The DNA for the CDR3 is TGTGCCAGCAGCTTTCTGAGCCCCTCCAATGAGCAGTTCTTC.

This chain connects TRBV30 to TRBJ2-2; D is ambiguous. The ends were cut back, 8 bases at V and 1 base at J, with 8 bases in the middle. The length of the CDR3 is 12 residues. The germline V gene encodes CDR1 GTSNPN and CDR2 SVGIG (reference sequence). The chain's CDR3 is CAGRRNTGELFF. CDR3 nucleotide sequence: TGTGCCGGCCGCCGGAACACCGGGGAGCTGTTTTTT. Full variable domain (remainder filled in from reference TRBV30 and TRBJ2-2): SQTIHQWPATLVQPVGSPLSLECTVEGTSNPNLYWYRQAAGRGLQLLFYSVGIGQISSEVPQNLSASRPQDRQFILSSKKLLLSDSGFYLCAGRRNTGELFFGEGSRLTVL.

CDR3 protein: CASSLVETVWGEQYF. CDR3 DNA sequence: TGTGCCAGCAGCCTGGTCGAGACAGTCTGGGGCGAGCAGTACTTC. V and J are TRBV5-6 and TRBJ2-7; possibly TRBD1 for D (5 bases). V gave up 4 bases and J gave up 6 bases, with 20 bases separating them. From germline, CDR1 is SGHDT and CDR2 YYEEEE. CDR3 length: 15 amino acids.

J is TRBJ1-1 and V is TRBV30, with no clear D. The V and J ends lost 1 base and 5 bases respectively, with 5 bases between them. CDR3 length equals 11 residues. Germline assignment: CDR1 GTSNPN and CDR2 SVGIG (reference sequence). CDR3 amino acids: CAWSGRTEAFF. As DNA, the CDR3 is TGTGCCTGGAGTGGTCGGACTGAAGCTTTCTTT.

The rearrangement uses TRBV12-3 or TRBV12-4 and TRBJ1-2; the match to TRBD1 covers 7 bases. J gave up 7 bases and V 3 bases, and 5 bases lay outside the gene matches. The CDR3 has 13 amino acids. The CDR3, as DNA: TGTGCCAGCAGTTTCCCAGGGGGTTCTGGCTACACCTTC. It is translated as CASSFPGGSGYTF.

The CDR3 bases are TGTGCCAGTAGTATAGATGGGGACAGGGCGAACACCGGGGAGCTGTTTTTT. The encoded protein is CASSIDGDRANTGELFF. V is TRBV19 and J is TRBJ2-2, with TRBD1 matching 9 bases. Germline trimming cut 0 bases from V and 0 bases from J; bases unmatched to any gene: 2. This CDR3 is 17 amino acids long. Germline CDR1 is LNHDA and CDR2 is SQIVND (reference sequence).

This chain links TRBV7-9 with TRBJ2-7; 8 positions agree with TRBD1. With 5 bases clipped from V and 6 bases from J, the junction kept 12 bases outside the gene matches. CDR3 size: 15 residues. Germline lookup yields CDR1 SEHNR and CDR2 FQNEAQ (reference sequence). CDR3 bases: TGTGCCAGCAGCACCTCGGACAGGGCGACGGGCGAGCAGTACTTC. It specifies CASSTSDRATGEQYF.

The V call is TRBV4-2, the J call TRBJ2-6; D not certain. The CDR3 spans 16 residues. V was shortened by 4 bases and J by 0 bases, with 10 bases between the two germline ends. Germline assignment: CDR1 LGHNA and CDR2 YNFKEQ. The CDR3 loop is CASSPDVPSGANVLTF. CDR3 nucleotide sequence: TGTGCCAGCAGCCCAGACGTCCCCTCTGGGGCCAACGTCCTGACTTTC.